The 5 T cell receptor beta chains below come from one sample, sequenced in a study of spatial heterogeneity in lung cancer. Time point indicated: sample taken at primary tumor resection. A single record per CDR3 protein comes from TCRdb applying MiXCR to the 5' RACE reads. Among 5,000 to 6,500 distinct CDR3 sequences listed, around 4% were seen once. The source was normal lung tissue next to the tumor, collected at surgery. These receptors were obtained from a male donor with early-stage non-small cell lung cancer.

By share, this clonotype ranks as medium-sized. One junction end disagrees with the germline gene, perhaps due to a read error. CDR3 sequence (DNA): TGCAGTGCCAGAGGGATTGAAGCTTTCTTT. It codes for CSARGIEAFF. The chain joins TRBV20-1 to TRBJ1-1; D uncertain. This CDR3 spans 10 amino acids. From germline, CDR1 is DFQATT and CDR2 SNEGSKA (reference sequence).

This clonotype was seen ten or more times. The chain employs TRBV11-2 and TRBJ1-1, with D unresolved. V was cut by 2 bases and J by 3 bases, with 10 bases left in between. CDR1 is SGHAT, CDR2 FQNNGV, per germline. The CDR3 has 14 amino acids. The CDR3 bases are TGTGCCAGCAGCTTAAGCCCCCGCGACACTGAAGCTTTCTTT. Its protein product is CASSLSPRDTEAFF.

This clonotype was counted ten times or more. The V and J genes are TRBV2 and TRBJ1-1; D is uncertain. Trimming took 10 bases from V and 3 from J, leaving 15 bases between them. Germline CDR1 and CDR2: SNHLY and FYNNEI. The CDR3 covers 13 residues. CDR3 sequence (DNA): TGTGCCACCCGAGAGGAGTCGTACACTGAAGCTTTCTTT. The encoded protein is CATREESYTEAFF. Looking up the rest from reference TRBV2 and TRBJ1-1 gives the full variable domain: EPEVTQTPSHQVTQMGQEVILRCVPISNHLYFYWYRQILGQKVEFLVSFYNNEISEKSEIFDDQFSVERPDGSNFTLKIRSTKLEDSAMYFCATREESYTEAFFGQGTRLTVV.

This clonotype rates as medium-sized. The V and J genes are TRBV24-1 and TRBJ1-2; D perhaps matches TRBD1 (5 bases). The CDR3 extends over 12 amino acids. V shed 7 bases and J shed 0 bases, with 5 bases lying between them. Germline V gene lookup returns CDR1 KGHDR and CDR2 SFDVKD. The CDR3 DNA sequence: TGTGCCACCAGGGACACTAACTATGGCTACACCTTC. This encodes CATRDTNYGYTF.

This clonotype is medium-sized in the sample. The chain combines TRBV6-6 with TRBJ1-1; possibly TRBD1 for D (5 bases). Trimming stripped 7 bases from V and 8 bases from J, with 14 bases between. The CDR3 has 12 amino acids. Germline V gene data show CDR1 as MNHNY and CDR2 as SVGAGI (reference sequence). CDR3 bases: TGTGCCAGCACCTGGGCAGGGTACGAAGCTTTCTTT. Residues: CASTWAGYEAFF.